This entry lists 19 T cell receptor beta chains sequenced from one sample in a study of T cells in Graves' hyperthyroidism and ophthalmopathy. Researchers amplified the TCR beta CDR3 regions from RNA transcripts. A set of HTBI primers served as the primers for a first-round RT-PCR of the TCR CDR3. TCRdb redid the calling of the multiplex PCR reads with MiXCR, one entry per CDR3 protein. This table holds some 600,000 distinct CDR3 sequences, 14% found once. The sequenced sample consisted of blood. The receptors shown here come from a woman in her twenties or thirties with Graves' hyperthyroidism that later progressed to Graves' ophthalmopathy.

This rearrangement joins TRBV6-2 or TRBV6-3 to TRBJ2-1; 15 positions match TRBD2. J gave up 6 bases and V 7 bases, and 13 bases lay outside the gene matches. This CDR3 has 18 residues. Per the germline V gene, CDR1 is MNHEY and CDR2 is SVGEGT. CDR3 coding DNA: TGTGCCAGCAACGGACTTGCGGGACTAGCGGGAGGAACCAATGAGCAGTTCTTC. Protein product: CASNGLAGLAGGTNEQFF.

This clonotype was observed many times. The chain has TRBV2 and TRBJ1-5; 10 bases are shared with TRBD1. V gave up 2 bases and J gave up 5 bases; unmatched junction bases: 3. Germline-derived CDR1 and CDR2 are SNHLY and FYNNEI. The CDR3 sequence is 15 residues long. The CDR3 here is CASSEFGTGDQPQHF. The CDR3 DNA reads as TGTGCCAGCAGTGAATTCGGGACAGGGGATCAGCCCCAGCATTTT.

This clonotype was counted at least ten times. The J gene is TRBJ1-5, the V gene TRBV6-2 or TRBV6-3, with D possibly being TRBD1 (5 bases). Germline CDR1 reads MNHEY; CDR2 reads SVGEGT. V lost 2 bases, J lost 5 bases, and 13 bases lay in between. This CDR3 comprises 15 residues. CDR3 sequence reads: CASSYEQGLDQPQHF. The CDR3 DNA follows: TGTGCCAGCAGTTACGAGCAGGGTCTGGATCAGCCCCAGCATTTT.

This clonotype was counted many times. The J gene is TRBJ2-3, the V gene TRBV15; possibly TRBD1 for D (6 bases). Trimming left V 2 bases short and J 2 bases short, with 11 bases between. Germline CDR1 and CDR2: LNHNV and YYDKDF (reference sequence). CDR3 length equals 15 residues. CDR3 sequence reads: CATSRPRGPTDTQYF. DNA of the CDR3: TGTGCCACCAGCAGACCCAGGGGTCCCACAGATACGCAGTATTTT.

In its sample, this clonotype was seen a few times. The chain couples TRBV13 to TRBJ2-1; a possible D gene is TRBD2 (6 bases). The CDR3 consists of 14 residues. The V end lost 5 bases, the J end lost 8 bases, and 16 bases lay between the germline ends. Germline V gene sequence: CDR1 PRHDT, CDR2 FYEKMQ (reference sequence). The CDR3 is CASSGWDSQDEQFF. The CDR3 bases are TGTGCCAGCAGCGGATGGGACTCCCAGGATGAGCAGTTCTTC.

At least ten counts were recorded for this clonotype. The chain links TRBV6-5 to TRBJ1-1; a possible D gene is TRBD1 (5 bases). Trimming took off 7 bases at V and 4 bases at J, with 16 bases between the two ends. Germline V gene sequence: CDR1 MNHEY, CDR2 SVGAGI. The CDR3 is 14 residues long. This CDR3 reads CASTREGSSTEAFF. CDR3 nucleotide sequence: TGTGCCAGCACGAGGGAGGGGTCGAGCACTGAAGCTTTCTTT.

This clonotype was detected a few times. The chain uses TRBV3-1 and TRBJ2-7, with no clear D. Per the germline V gene, CDR1 is LGHDT and CDR2 is YNNKEL (reference sequence). Trimming shortened V by 1 base and J by 0 bases, and 10 bases separated the two germline ends. The CDR3 spans 15 residues. CDR3 loop: CASSQAVKSSYEQYF. As DNA, the CDR3 is TGTGCCAGCAGCCAAGCGGTAAAGAGCTCCTACGAGCAGTACTTC.

This clonotype showed up many times. This chain links TRBV12-5 with TRBJ1-4; 10 nucleotides agree with TRBD1. The CDR3 spans 15 residues. Germline V gene data show CDR1 as LGHNT and CDR2 as FRNRAP. After removal of 5 bases from V and 6 bases from J, the junction contained 6 bases not matched to a gene. CDR3 region: CASGPGTGEDEKLFF. Written as DNA, the CDR3 is TGTGCTAGTGGTCCCGGGACAGGGGAAGATGAAAAACTGTTTTTT. The entire variable domain, with the rest obtained from reference TRBV12-5 and TRBJ1-4, is as follows: DARVTQTPRHKVTEMGQEVTMRCQPILGHNTVFWYRQTMMQGLELLAYFRNRAPLDDSGMPKDRFSAEMPDATLATLKIQPSEPRDSAVYFCASGPGTGEDEKLFFGSGTQLSVL.

This clonotype was detected a few times. The chain recombines TRBV7-9 with TRBJ2-3; 8 bases match TRBD2. Germline CDR1 reads SEHNR; CDR2 reads FQNEAQ (reference sequence). CDR3 length: 18 amino acids. V shed 0 bases and J 5 bases; nucleotides not matched to a gene: 13. The CDR3, as DNA: TGTGCCAGCAGCTTAGCGCCGGTGGGCGGGAGGAGGTTAGATACGCAGTATTTT. Residues: CASSLAPVGGRRLDTQYF.

This clonotype was counted at least ten times. The rearrangement links TRBV6-1 to TRBJ1-3, with D possibly matching TRBD1 (6 bases). Germline loops: CDR1 MNHNS, CDR2 SASEGT. Trimming took off 1 base at V and 0 bases at J, with 16 bases between the two ends. This CDR3 is 18 amino acids long. The CDR3 protein is CASSEVRGQFSSGNTIYF. The CDR3 DNA is TGTGCCAGCAGTGAAGTCAGGGGCCAATTTAGCTCTGGAAACACCATATATTTT.

This clonotype has a count of ten or more. Relative to the germline gene, one junction end is altered; a read error may explain this. The chain joins TRBV11-2 to TRBJ1-1; D is possibly TRBD1 (5 bases). Germline CDR1 SGHAT, CDR2 FQNNGV. The CDR3 is 15 residues long. Written as DNA, the CDR3 is TGTGCCAGCAGCGGCAGTCGGGGCCCACGGACTGAAACTTTCTTT. It encodes CASSGSRGPRTETFF.

This clonotype occurred many times. The chain couples TRBV27 to TRBJ1-2; D remains unclear. This CDR3 is 12 amino acids long. Deletions cut 4 bases from V and 11 bases from J, with 14 bases between. Germline assignment: CDR1 MNHEY and CDR2 SMNVEV (reference sequence). CDR3 amino acids: CASSSVPPLYTF. CDR3 DNA sequence: TGTGCCAGCAGTTCAGTCCCGCCACTTTACACCTTC.

The chain carries TRBV19 and TRBJ2-3, with D possibly TRBD1 on 5 matching bases. The V end was cut by 4 bases, the J end by 6 bases, with 11 bases between. The CDR3 has 13 amino acids. The germline V gene has CDR1 LNHDA and CDR2 SQIVND (reference sequence). DNA of the CDR3: TGTGCCAGTAGTACCCCCGCAGGGGATACGCAGTATTTT. Translated, it gives CASSTPAGDTQYF.

This clonotype was recorded at least ten times. The CDR3 region has the DNA TGTGCCAGCAGTTTAGCGGAGACCCAGTACTTC. Translation gives CASSLAETQYF. The chain employs TRBV12-3 or TRBV12-4 and TRBJ2-5, with no clear D. The CDR3 extends over 11 amino acids. V lost 0 bases, J lost 5 bases, and 1 base lay in between.

V usage is TRBV5-1 and J usage is TRBJ2-1; 8 bases map to TRBD2. The CDR3 spans 16 residues. Germline CDR1 SGHRS, CDR2 YFSETQ. J gave up 5 bases and V 3 bases, and 10 bases lay outside the gene matches. The CDR3 nucleotides read TGCGCCAGCAGCTACCTACGGGGGGGATTGGACAATGAGCAGTTCTTC. This sequence encodes CASSYLRGGLDNEQFF.

This clonotype was detected once. At one end the junction does not follow the germline gene, possibly because of a read error. The V call is TRBV28, the J call TRBJ1-5; TRBD1 is a possible D gene (6 bases). Germline CDR1 is MDHEN and CDR2 is SYDVKM. The CDR3 contains 16 residues. CDR3 DNA sequence: TGTGCCAGAAGTTTAGCGTCACAGGGAGGGAGTCAGTCCCAGCATTTT. It encodes CARSLASQGGSQSQHF.

V usage is TRBV20-1 and J usage is TRBJ1-5; TRBD1 matches at 12 bases. CDR1 is DFQATT and CDR2 is SNEGSKA in the germline V gene (reference sequence). The V segment lost 4 bases and the J segment 0 bases; nucleotides outside the gene matches: 10. This CDR3 spans 18 amino acids. The CDR3 coding sequence is TGCAGTGCTACACCGGGACAGGGGGCCACCTATAGCAATCAGCCCCAGCATTTT. Translating gives CSATPGQGATYSNQPQHF.

This clonotype was recorded many times. The chain couples TRBV7-9 to TRBJ2-7, with 8 bases aligning to TRBD1. This CDR3 is built from 14 residues. Germline V lookup: CDR1 SEHNR, CDR2 FQNEAQ (reference sequence). V shed 4 bases, J shed 3 bases, and the junction held 5 bases outside the gene matches. The CDR3 reads CASSSRQGYYEQYF. The CDR3 region has the DNA TGTGCCAGCAGCTCCCGACAGGGGTACTACGAGCAGTACTTC.

At least ten counts were recorded for this clonotype. The chain couples TRBV7-4 to TRBJ2-1, with no clear D. The CDR3 length is 11 residues. The germline V gene encodes CDR1 SGHVT and CDR2 SQSDAQ. The V and J ends lost 8 bases and 4 bases respectively, with 6 bases between them. The DNA of the CDR3 is TGTGCCAGCGGAAGATACAATGAGCAGTTCTTC. Protein: CASGRYNEQFF.